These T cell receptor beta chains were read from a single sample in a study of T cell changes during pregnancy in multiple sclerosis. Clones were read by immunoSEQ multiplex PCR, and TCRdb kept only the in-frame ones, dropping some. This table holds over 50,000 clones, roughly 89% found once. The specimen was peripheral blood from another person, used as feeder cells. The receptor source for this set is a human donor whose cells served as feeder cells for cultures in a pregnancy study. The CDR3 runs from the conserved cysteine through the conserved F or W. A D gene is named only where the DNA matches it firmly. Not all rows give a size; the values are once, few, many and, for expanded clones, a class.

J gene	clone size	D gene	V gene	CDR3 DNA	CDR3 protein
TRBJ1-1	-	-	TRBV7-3	TGTGCCAGCAGCCCCCTTGGAGGGGCCGGTGAAGCTTTCTTT	CASSPLGGAGEAFF
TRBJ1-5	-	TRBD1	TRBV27	TGTGCCAGCAGTTTGAGGGGACAGGGGTTTTCTCAGCCCCAGCATTTT	CASSLRGQGFSQPQHF
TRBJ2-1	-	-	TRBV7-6	TGTGCCAGCAGCTTATTGGGCAGGGGTGCTTTGTTCTCCTACAATGAGCAGTTCTTC	CASSLLGRGALFSYNEQFF
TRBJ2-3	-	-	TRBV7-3	TGTGCCAGCAGCTTCCCCGCGGCAGATACGCAGTATTTT	CASSFPAADTQYF
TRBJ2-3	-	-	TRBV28	TGTGCCAGCAGTTTAGGGGGGCGGGGAACAGATACGCAGTATTTT	CASSLGGRGTDTQYF
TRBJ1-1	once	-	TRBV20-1	TGCAGTGCTAGAGGCCCGGTTAAAGCTTTCTTT	CSARGPVKAFF
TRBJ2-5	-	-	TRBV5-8	TGTGCCAGCAACCAAGACGGGACATCCGAGACCCAGTACTTC	CASNQDGTSETQYF
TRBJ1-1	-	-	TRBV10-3	TGTGCCACGGGAATGCCCAAGAACACTGAAGCTTTCTTT	CATGMPKNTEAFF
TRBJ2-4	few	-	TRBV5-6	TGTGCCAGCAGCTTGTTCGGAGCCAAAAACATTCAGTACTTC	CASSLFGAKNIQYF
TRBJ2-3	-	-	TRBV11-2	TGTGCCAGCAGCTTGCGCCAGACCCTTTCTAATACGCAGTATTTT	CASSLRQTLSNTQYF
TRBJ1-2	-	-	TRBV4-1	TGCGCCAGCAGCCAAGATGTTAGCGCGAGGGTAGGGAGGAGGTATGGCTACACCTTC	CASSQDVSARVGRRYGYTF
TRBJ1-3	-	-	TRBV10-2	TGCGCCAGCAGTGAGGGGTCACCCTCGGGAAACACCATATATTTT	CASSEGSPSGNTIYF
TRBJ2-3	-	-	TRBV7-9	TGTGCCAGCTCTCAGGGGAGCACAGATACGCAGTATTTT	CASSQGSTDTQYF
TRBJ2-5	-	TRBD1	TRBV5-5	TGTGCCAGCAGCTTCTCCGGGACAGGGGGGATTGGGGAGACCCAGTACTTC	CASSFSGTGGIGETQYF
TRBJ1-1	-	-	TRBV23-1	TGCGCCAGCCCATGGGGGTTGACTGAAGCTTTCTTT	CASPWGLTEAFF
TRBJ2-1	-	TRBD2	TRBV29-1	TGCAGCGACCGGACTAGCGGTCACAATGAGCAGTTCTTC	CSDRTSGHNEQFF
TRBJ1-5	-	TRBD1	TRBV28	TGTGCCAGCAGTTCTGGACAGGGCAATCAGCCCCAGCATTTT	CASSSGQGNQPQHF
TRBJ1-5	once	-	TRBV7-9	TGTGCCAGCAGCCGCGGGGGGGCCGGCAATCAGCCCCAGCATTTT	CASSRGGAGNQPQHF
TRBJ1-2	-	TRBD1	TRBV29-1	TGCAGCGTTGAGCGGACAGGGAGTGGCTACACCTTC	CSVERTGSGYTF
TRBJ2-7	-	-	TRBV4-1	TGCGCCAGCAGCCAAGAGCCCCTTTCCACCTACGAGCAGTACTTC	CASSQEPLSTYEQYF
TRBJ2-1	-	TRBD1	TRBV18	TGTGCCAGCTCGCCGGGACAGATCTCCTACAATGAGCAGTTCTTC	CASSPGQISYNEQFF
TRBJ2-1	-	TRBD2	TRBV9	TGTGCCAGCAGCGCCGGACTAGAGGTCGGTGAGCAGTTCTTC	CASSAGLEVGEQFF
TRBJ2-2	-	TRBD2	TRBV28	TGTGCCAGCAGTTCCACTAGCGGGAGGATCGGGGAGCTGTTTTTT	CASSSTSGRIGELFF
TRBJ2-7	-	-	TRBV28	TGTGCCAGCACCAAGGGTATAGGGATTGGAGTCTACGAGCAGTACTTC	CASTKGIGIGVYEQYF
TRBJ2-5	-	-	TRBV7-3	TGTGCCAGCAGCCCCACAGGACTCCAAGAGACCCAGTACTTC	CASSPTGLQETQYF
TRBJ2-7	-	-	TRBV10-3	TGTGCCATCAGTCAGGGGCAGCCTGGCGAGCAGTACTTC	CAISQGQPGEQYF
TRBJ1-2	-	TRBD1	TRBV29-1	TGCAGCGTTAGTTGGCCTACAGGGGATGGCTACACCTTC	CSVSWPTGDGYTF
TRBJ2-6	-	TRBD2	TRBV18	TGTGCCAGCTCAATCGGTATCCAGCGGGGGGGAACTGGGGCCAACGTCCTGACTTTC	CASSIGIQRGGTGANVLTF
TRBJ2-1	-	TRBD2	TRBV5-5	TGTGCCAGCAGCTCTCGCCTAGCGGGAGGGGGGGATGAGCAGTTCTTC	CASSSRLAGGGDEQFF
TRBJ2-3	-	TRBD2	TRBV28	TGTGCCAGCAGCCTAGCGGGGGGGTCAGATACGCAGTATTTT	CASSLAGGSDTQYF
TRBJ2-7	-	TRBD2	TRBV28	TGTGCCAGCAGTGAATCGGGACTAAAGGCGTACGAGCAGTACTTC	CASSESGLKAYEQYF
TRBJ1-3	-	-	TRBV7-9	TGTGCCAGCAGCTTAGGACAAGGGGCCAAGGGAAACACCATATATTTT	CASSLGQGAKGNTIYF
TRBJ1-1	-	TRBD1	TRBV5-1	TGCGCCAGCAGCCATAACCCCGGGACAGGGGGAACTGAAGCTTTCTTT	CASSHNPGTGGTEAFF
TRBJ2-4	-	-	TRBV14	TGTGCCAGCAGCCAAGATACCCGCATTCAGTACTTC	CASSQDTRIQYF
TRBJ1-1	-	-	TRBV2	TGTGCCAGCACCTGGACAGTTTACGACACTGAAGCTTTCTTT	CASTWTVYDTEAFF
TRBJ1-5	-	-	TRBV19	TGTGCCAGTAGTATAGCGGGGAGCAATCAGCCCCAGCATTTT	CASSIAGSNQPQHF
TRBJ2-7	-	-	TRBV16	TGTGCCAGCAGCTTCGGAGTATCCTACGAGCAGTACTTC	CASSFGVSYEQYF
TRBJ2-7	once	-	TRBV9	-	CASSVGLGTSGWGLNF
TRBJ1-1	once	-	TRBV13	TGTGCCAGCAGCTTAAAGGCCGGCACTGAAGCTTTCTTT	CASSLKAGTEAFF
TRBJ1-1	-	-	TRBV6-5	TGTGCCAGCGGCAGGGGAGTTGGCAACACTGAAGCTTTCTTT	CASGRGVGNTEAFF
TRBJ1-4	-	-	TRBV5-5	TGTGCCAGCAGCGGGGTCCGGGAAATGGGTGAAAAACTGTTTTTT	CASSGVREMGEKLFF
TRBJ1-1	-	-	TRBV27	TGTGCCAGCAGTTTCGTACAGGGTTTTAACACTGAAGCTTTCTTT	CASSFVQGFNTEAFF
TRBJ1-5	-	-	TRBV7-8	TGTGCCAGCAGCTTATTGCCGGGGCAGGGCAATCAGCCCCAGCATTTT	CASSLLPGQGNQPQHF
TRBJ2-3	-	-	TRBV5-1	TGCGCCAGCAGCTCGCCGGATAGCACAGATACGCAGTATTTT	CASSSPDSTDTQYF
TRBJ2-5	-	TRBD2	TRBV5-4	TGTGCCAGCAGCTTGGATCCCGGGGGGGGAGAGACCCAGTACTTC	CASSLDPGGGETQYF